The 32 T cell receptor beta chains reported below all come from one sample, sequenced in a study of human T cells and chemical hapten exposure. MiXCR, applied by TCRdb to the RACE reads, yields one record per CDR3 protein. The repertoire has 360,000 or so distinct CDR3 sequences, nearly 6.5% of them found once; the top ten carry less than 6.5%. Sample time point: patch test 2, 6 weeks after DPC sensitization. Sample treatment: therapeutic diphenylcyclopropenone sensitization with weekly scalp DPC. This specimen consisted of whole blood, obtained in connection with sensitization to the hapten diphenylcyclopropenone (DPC). These receptor sequences come from a young woman with alopecia areata. Some clones in this sample may be carry-over from other donors' samples.

This clonotype was seen a handful of times. This chain joins TRBV4-2 and TRBJ1-5; D remains ambiguous. This CDR3 has 16 residues. Germline V gives CDR1 LGHNA, CDR2 YNFKEQ. The V end lost 3 bases, the J end lost 5 bases, and 17 bases lay between the germline ends. The CDR3 region has the DNA TGTGCCAGCAGCCACTCCGAGGGAGTGGGCGATCAGCCCCAGCATTTT. Amino acids: CASSHSEGVGDQPQHF.

This clonotype was counted a few times. This chain joins TRBV6-5 and TRBJ1-1; D remains ambiguous. In germline, CDR1 is MNHEY, CDR2 SVGAGI. The V and J ends lost 10 bases and 0 bases respectively, with 12 bases between them. This CDR3 spans 13 amino acids. In DNA, the CDR3 is TGTGCCATTGTTATACAGTTGAACACTGAAGCTTTCTTT. Translation gives CAIVIQLNTEAFF.

In its sample, this clonotype was seen a few times. The DNA of the CDR3 is TGTGCCATCAGTGAGAGACAGGGGGACACTGAAGCTTTCTTT. It specifies CAISERQGDTEAFF. The rearrangement joins TRBV10-3 to TRBJ1-1, with 9 positions matching TRBD1. The V gene end was trimmed by 2 bases and the J gene end by 3 bases; junction bases not matched to a gene: 1. Germline V gene sequence: CDR1 ENHRY, CDR2 SYGVKD. The CDR3 loop spans 14 amino acids.

The chain uses TRBV10-3 and TRBJ2-3, with no clear D. Germline CDR1 ENHRY, CDR2 SYGVKD. V gave up 3 bases and J gave up 1 base, with 11 bases separating them. CDR3 size: 15 residues. This CDR3 reads CAISDFSGRTDTQYF. CDR3 nucleotides: TGTGCCATCAGTGATTTTTCCGGGCGCACAGATACGCAGTATTTT.

The table lists this clonotype with a few counts. The rearrangement uses TRBV29-1 and TRBJ2-4; 7 nucleotides agree with TRBD2. With V trimmed by 5 bases and J by 8 bases, 9 bases remained unmatched. CDR1 and CDR2 from the germline V gene are SQVTM and ANQGSEA. CDR3 length: 13 amino acids. Here the CDR3 reads CSVKVVAGDIQYF. CDR3 nucleotides: TGCAGCGTTAAAGTGGTGGCGGGGGACATTCAGTACTTC.

This clonotype has a count of ten or more. This rearrangement joins TRBV4-3 to TRBJ2-2; D is perhaps TRBD1 or TRBD2 (5 bases each). Per the germline V gene, CDR1 is LGHNA and CDR2 is YSLEER. Trimming cost V 6 bases and J 3 bases, with 14 bases left between them. The CDR3 is 15 residues long. CDR3 sequence: CASRSAGTDTGELFF. Here the CDR3 DNA reads TGCGCCAGCAGGTCCGCAGGGACGGACACCGGGGAGCTGTTTTTT.

Many counts were recorded for this clonotype. The chain has TRBV29-1 and TRBJ2-1; 8 bases map to TRBD1. The CDR3 consists of 16 residues. Germline trimming cut 7 bases from V and 1 base from J; bases unmatched to any gene: 12. The germline V gene encodes CDR1 SQVTM and CDR2 ANQGSEA. The CDR3 DNA reads TGCAGCGCCCTTTCTGACAGGGGAAGTTCCTACAATGAGCAGTTCTTC. It translates to CSALSDRGSSYNEQFF.

The CDR3 sequence is CSVPRAANTGELFF. For the CDR3, the DNA is TGCAGCGTTCCCAGGGCGGCGAACACCGGGGAGCTGTTTTTT. The chain carries TRBV29-1 and TRBJ2-2; tentatively, D is TRBD1 (5 bases). Germline CDR1 SQVTM, CDR2 ANQGSEA. Trimming took off 5 bases at V and 0 bases at J, with 10 bases between the two ends. There are 14 residues in the CDR3.

The J gene is TRBJ2-3, the V gene TRBV27; 8 positions match TRBD1. The CDR3 is made up of 16 amino acids. Looked up from germline, CDR1 is MNHEY and CDR2 is SMNVEV (reference sequence). V lost 9 bases, J lost 3 bases, and 14 bases stayed unmatched. The CDR3, as DNA: TGTGCCAGTCGAGACGGGTCAGGGGGCGCAACAGATACGCAGTATTTT. Its translation: CASRDGSGGATDTQYF.

Ten or more counts support this clonotype. The chain couples TRBV27 to TRBJ2-2, with D tentatively TRBD1 (6 bases). The CDR3 spans 13 residues. Trimming took off 4 bases at V and 8 bases at J, with 11 bases between the two ends. Germline values: CDR1 MNHEY, CDR2 SMNVEV (reference sequence). CDR3 bases: TGTGCCAGCAGTTCACAGGGAGCGGGGGAGCTGTTTTTT. Protein sequence: CASSSQGAGELFF.

The chain has TRBV6-5 and TRBJ2-3, with 7 bases aligning to TRBD1. Germline CDR1 and CDR2: MNHEY and SVGAGI. V shed 7 bases and J 2 bases; nucleotides not matched to a gene: 9. The CDR3 contains 15 residues. The CDR3 DNA reads as TGTGCCAGCAATCCGGGACAGCCCTTCACAGATACGCAGTATTTT. Amino acids: CASNPGQPFTDTQYF.

This clonotype appeared many times. This chain links TRBV7-2 with TRBJ1-2; D not certain. Per the germline V gene, CDR1 is SGHTA and CDR2 is FQGNSA. The V gene lost 4 bases and the J gene lost 6 bases, with 21 bases spanning the gap. The CDR3 is made up of 16 amino acids. CDR3 in DNA: TGTGCCAGCAGCTCACGGGGTGGAACCGTTGGACATGGCTACACCTTC. It is translated as CASSSRGGTVGHGYTF.

This chain links TRBV12-3 or TRBV12-4 with TRBJ1-2, with D unclear. This CDR3 has 12 residues. The V gene lost 3 bases and the J gene lost 8 bases, with 10 bases spanning the gap. For the CDR3, the DNA is TGTGCCAGCAGTTTTGCTCGGGAGGGCTACACCTTC. This codes for CASSFAREGYTF.

V is TRBV13 and J is TRBJ2-5, with TRBD2 matching 7 bases. This CDR3 is built from 14 residues. From germline, CDR1 is PRHDT and CDR2 FYEKMQ (reference sequence). J gave up 5 bases and V 4 bases, and 7 bases lay outside the gene matches. CDR3 in DNA: TGTGCCAGCAGCTCCCGGACTAGTCTGGAGACCCAGTACTTC. It yields the protein CASSSRTSLETQYF.

This clonotype was seen only a few times. The chain couples TRBV6-2 or TRBV6-3 to TRBJ2-5; D not resolved. The length of the CDR3 is 15 residues. From germline, CDR1 is MNHEY and CDR2 SVGEGT. V gave up 4 bases and J gave up 2 bases, with 14 bases separating them. CDR3 region: CASSSMDRPQETQYF. CDR3 DNA sequence: TGTGCCAGCAGTTCCATGGACCGCCCTCAAGAGACCCAGTACTTC.

This clonotype has more than one count but fewer than ten. The genes are TRBV6-5 and TRBJ2-6, with D perhaps given as TRBD1 or TRBD2 (5 bases each). Germline CDR1 is MNHEY and CDR2 is SVGAGI. The CDR3 totals 17 residues. Trimming removed 5 bases at V and 4 bases at J, with 18 bases between. CDR3 in DNA: TGTGCCAGCAGTCGGAATCTAGGGACGTCAGGGGCCAACGTCCTGACTTTC. Translating gives CASSRNLGTSGANVLTF.

The chain recombines TRBV20-1 with TRBJ1-2; perhaps TRBD1 as D (5 bases). CDR1 and CDR2 from the germline V gene are DFQATT and SNEGSKA (reference sequence). This CDR3 has 13 residues. Deletions cut 2 bases from V and 5 bases from J, with 12 bases between. The CDR3 region has the DNA TGCAGTGCTAGACCCGGAGGGGTTTATGGCTACACCTTC. Protein: CSARPGGVYGYTF.

This chain links TRBV25-1 with TRBJ2-4; D is tentatively TRBD1 or TRBD2 (5 bases each). The CDR3 totals 12 residues. Germline lookup yields CDR1 MGHDK and CDR2 SYGVNS. The V and J ends lost 6 bases and 15 bases respectively, with 18 bases between them. The CDR3, as DNA: TGTGCCAGCAGGATGGGGACCCCAGAGCCGTACTTC. Encoded protein: CASRMGTPEPYF.

Ten or more counts support this clonotype. The chain couples TRBV4-3 to TRBJ1-4, with TRBD1 identical over 7 bases. The J segment lost 8 bases and the V segment lost 1 base, leaving 4 bases of the junction unmatched. CDR3 length: 14 amino acids. The germline V gene encodes CDR1 LGHNA and CDR2 YSLEER. In nucleotides, the CDR3 is TGCGCCAGCAGCCAAGGCAACAGGGGAGAAAAACTGTTTTTT. Translated, it gives CASSQGNRGEKLFF.

Concerning this clonotype itself: One junction end disagrees with the germline gene, perhaps due to a read error. The V call is TRBV11-2, the J call TRBJ2-5; 10 nucleotides align to TRBD2. Germline CDR1 SGHAT, CDR2 FQNNGV. The CDR3 length is 16 residues. The CDR3 DNA sequence: TGTGCAAGCAGCCTACTAGCGGGGAGGTACCAAGAGACCCAGTACTTC. Amino acids: CASSLLAGRYQETQYF.

In this sample, this clonotype turned up many times. This sequence joins TRBV6-4 and TRBJ2-3; tentatively, D is TRBD2 (5 bases). This CDR3 region has 15 residues. V was cut by 4 bases and J by 6 bases, with 17 bases left in between. In germline, CDR1 is MRHNA, CDR2 SNTAGT. CDR3: CASSVGIGPADTQYF. The CDR3 DNA reads as TGTGCCAGCAGTGTCGGGATCGGGCCTGCCGATACGCAGTATTTT.

Many counts were recorded for this clonotype. The chain is built from TRBV12-3 or TRBV12-4 and TRBJ1-2; weak D call: TRBD1 (5 bases). V lost 2 bases, J lost 8 bases, and 21 bases lay in between. The CDR3 has 16 amino acids. The CDR3 here is CASSLPRQGGVGGYTF. Here the CDR3 DNA reads TGTGCCAGCAGTTTACCACGGCAGGGAGGCGTTGGGGGCTACACCTTC.

The chain is built from TRBV28 and TRBJ2-2; D uncertain. CDR1 and CDR2 from the germline V gene are MDHEN and SYDVKM. V lost 1 base to trimming and J lost 5 bases, with 5 bases between them. The CDR3 spans 13 residues. CDR3 coding DNA: TGTGCCAGCAGTTTATTCACTACCGGGGAGCTGTTTTTT. It specifies CASSLFTTGELFF. Full variable domain (rest looked up from reference TRBV28 and TRBJ2-2): DVKVTQSSRYLVKRTGEKVFLECVQDMDHENMFWYRQDPGLGLRLIYFSYDVKMKEKGDIPEGYSVSREKKERFSLILESASTNQTSMYLCASSLFTTGELFFGEGSRLTVL.

For the CDR3, the DNA is TGTGCCATCAGCCCACCCGACACGAGCACAGATACGCAGTATTTT. It translates to CAISPPDTSTDTQYF. The V call is TRBV10-3, the J call TRBJ2-3; D is unclear. Trimming stripped 6 bases from V and 0 bases from J, with 13 bases between. The CDR3 runs 15 residues. The germline V gene encodes CDR1 ENHRY and CDR2 SYGVKD.

In this sample, this clonotype turned up many times. V gene TRBV12-3 or TRBV12-4 combines with J gene TRBJ2-2; D is unclear. V dropped 6 bases and J dropped 4 bases, with 9 bases sitting between them. The CDR3 totals 13 residues. The CDR3: CASSLTGTGELFF. The CDR3 bases are TGTGCCAGCAGCTTAACTGGCACCGGGGAGCTGTTTTTT.

A single count supports this clonotype. Mismatch with germline at one junction end may stem from a read error. The chain recombines TRBV7-8 with TRBJ2-3, with TRBD2 identical over 10 bases. This CDR3 region has 16 residues. The germline CDR1 and CDR2 sequences are SGHVS and FQNEAQ. DNA for the CDR3: TGTGCCAGCAGCTTAGGGGCTAGCGGGAGCACAGATACGCTGTATTTT. Translated, it gives CASSLGASGSTDTLYF.

The rearrangement joins TRBV7-3 to TRBJ2-6; D gene unclear. CDR3 length equals 17 residues. CDR1 is SGHTA and CDR2 is FQGTGA in the germline V gene. V was cut by 1 base and J by 3 bases, with 13 bases left in between. This CDR3 reads CASSLKGSSYGANVLTF. DNA of the CDR3: TGTGCCAGCAGCTTAAAGGGCAGTTCTTATGGGGCCAACGTCCTGACTTTC.

The V call is TRBV6-2 or TRBV6-3, the J call TRBJ2-7, with TRBD1 as a possible D gene (6 bases). CDR3 length: 14 amino acids. From germline, CDR1 is MNHEY and CDR2 SVGEGT. V was clipped by 6 bases and J by 2 bases, with 14 bases between them. In DNA form, the CDR3 reads TGTGCCAGCAGCCCCCTGACAGGCACCTACGAGCAGTACTTC. This sequence encodes CASSPLTGTYEQYF.

This clonotype was observed a few times. The DNA for the CDR3 is TGTGCCAGCAGTTGGGGGGGGCCCACAGATACGCAGTATTTT. Translated, it gives CASSWGGPTDTQYF. The chain recombines TRBV6-5 with TRBJ2-3, with a tentative D call TRBD2 (7 bases). From germline, CDR1 is MNHEY and CDR2 SVGAGI. The CDR3 consists of 14 residues. V lost 4 bases and J 2 bases, leaving 10 bases between the germline ends.

This clonotype was seen ten or more times. The rearrangement joins TRBV6-5 to TRBJ1-3, with D possibly being TRBD1 (5 bases). CDR3 length: 15 residues. V was pared by 6 bases and J by 0 bases, with 12 bases between. Germline V CDR1 and CDR2: MNHEY, SVGAGI. As DNA, the CDR3 is TGTGCCAGCAGCCACCAGGGACGCTCTGGAAACACCATATATTTT. Amino acids: CASSHQGRSGNTIYF.

This clonotype was recorded at least ten times. The chain carries TRBV6-4 and TRBJ2-1, with 11 positions matching TRBD2. This CDR3 comprises 15 residues. Trimming removed 5 bases from V and 7 bases from J; junction bases left unmatched: 7. The germline CDR1 and CDR2 sequences are MRHNA and SNTAGT. CDR3 bases: TGTGCCAGCAGTCCAACTAGCGGGGGAGGTAATGAGCAGTTCTTC. Its protein product is CASSPTSGGGNEQFF.

Many counts were recorded for this clonotype. The chain couples TRBV12-3 or TRBV12-4 to TRBJ1-6; TRBD1 might be the D (5 bases). The CDR3 extends over 14 amino acids. The germline V and J ends were trimmed by 5 bases and 8 bases, with 13 bases remaining between them. Here the CDR3 DNA reads TGTGCCAGCAGTCGAAACAGAGGGGATTCACCCCTCCACTTT. It codes for CASSRNRGDSPLHF.